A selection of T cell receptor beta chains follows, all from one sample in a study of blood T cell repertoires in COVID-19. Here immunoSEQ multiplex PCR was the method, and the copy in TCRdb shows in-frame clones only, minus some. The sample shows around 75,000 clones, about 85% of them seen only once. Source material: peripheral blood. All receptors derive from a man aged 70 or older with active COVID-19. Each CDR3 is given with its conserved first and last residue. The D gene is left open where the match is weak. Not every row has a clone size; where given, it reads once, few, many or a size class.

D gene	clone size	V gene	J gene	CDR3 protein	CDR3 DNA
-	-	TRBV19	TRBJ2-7	CASSIEDGLNYEQYF	TGTGCCAGTAGTATCGAGGACGGACTAAACTACGAGCAGTACTTC
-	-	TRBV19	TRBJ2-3	CASSLVRGSTDTQYF	TGTGCCAGTAGTTTGGTCCGGGGATCCACAGATACGCAGTATTTT
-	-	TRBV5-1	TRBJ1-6	CASSLGTADNSPLHF	TGCGCCAGCAGCTTGGGGACAGCGGATAATTCACCCCTCCACTTT
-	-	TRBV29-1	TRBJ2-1	CSASMGDTANEQFF	TGCAGCGCCTCTATGGGGGACACGGCCAATGAGCAGTTCTTC
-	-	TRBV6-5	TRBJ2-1	CASLTGSYNEQFF	TGTGCCAGCCTCACCGGCTCCTACAATGAGCAGTTCTTC
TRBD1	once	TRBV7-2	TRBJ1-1	CASSSAGTGARAFF	TGTGCCAGCAGCTCCGCCGGGACAGGGGCGAGAGCTTTCTTT
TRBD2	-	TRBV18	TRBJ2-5	CASSPGLAGWETQYF	TGTGCCAGCTCACCGGGACTAGCGGGATGGGAGACCCAGTACTTC
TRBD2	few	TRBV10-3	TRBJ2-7	CAIRGSGGHEQYF	TGTGCCATCAGGGGGAGCGGGGGCCACGAGCAGTACTTC
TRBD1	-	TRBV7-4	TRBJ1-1	CASSLYRQGRNTEAFF	TGTGCCAGCAGCTTATACCGACAGGGGAGGAACACTGAAGCTTTCTTT
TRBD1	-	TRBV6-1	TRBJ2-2	CASSEVGGTGPGELFF	TGTGCCAGCAGTGAAGTAGGGGGGACAGGGCCCGGGGAGCTGTTTTTT
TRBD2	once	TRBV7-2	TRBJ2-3	CASSPPGLAGGTDTQYF	TGTGCCAGCAGCCCTCCTGGGCTAGCGGGGGGCACAGATACGCAGTATTTT
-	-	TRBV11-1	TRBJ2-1	CASSLARPGEQFF	TGTGCCAGCAGCTTAGCGCGGCCGGGTGAGCAGTTCTTC
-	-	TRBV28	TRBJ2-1	CASSLAGRDEQFF	TGTGCCAGCAGTTTAGCGGGACGGGATGAGCAGTTCTTC
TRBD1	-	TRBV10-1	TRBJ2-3	CANPPGQGSIDTQYF	TGCGCCAACCCCCCGGGACAGGGGTCTATAGATACGCAGTATTTT
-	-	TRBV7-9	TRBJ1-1	CASSFQGHLNTEAFF	TGTGCCAGCAGCTTTCAGGGACACCTGAACACTGAAGCTTTCTTT
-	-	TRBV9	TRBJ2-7	CASSASWGVYEQYF	TGTGCCAGCAGCGCCAGCTGGGGGGTCTACGAGCAGTACTTC
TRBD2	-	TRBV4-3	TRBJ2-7	CASSQDMGLAATRHYEQYF	TGCGCCAGCAGCCAAGATATGGGGCTAGCGGCCACCCGTCACTACGAGCAGTACTTC
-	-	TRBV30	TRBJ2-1	CAWTPRGAEEEQFF	TGTGCCTGGACGCCACGGGGGGCGGAGGAGGAGCAGTTCTTC
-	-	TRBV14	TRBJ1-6	CASSRRDSPLHF	TGTGCCAGCAGCCGGCGGGATTCACCCCTCCACTTT
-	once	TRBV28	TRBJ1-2	CASSTTTPGLAYGYTF	TGTGCCAGCAGCACCACCACCCCGGGACTGGCTTATGGCTACACCTTC
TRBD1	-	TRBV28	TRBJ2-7	CASSWSDRDPLEQYF	TGTGCCAGCAGTTGGTCGGACAGGGACCCCCTCGAGCAGTACTTC
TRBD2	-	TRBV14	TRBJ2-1	CASPGLAHASYNEQFF	TGTGCCAGCCCCGGACTAGCTCATGCCTCCTACAATGAGCAGTTCTTC
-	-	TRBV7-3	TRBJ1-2	CASSFGGNYGYTF	TGTGCCAGCAGCTTCGGCGGGAACTATGGCTACACCTTC
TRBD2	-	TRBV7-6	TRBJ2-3	CASSLGAVLAGGPPPVHTQYF	TGTGCCAGCAGCTTAGGTGCCGTGCTAGCGGGAGGTCCGCCCCCGGTCCATACGCAGTATTTT
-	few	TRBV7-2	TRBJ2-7	CASSPQTGYEQYF	TGTGCCAGCAGCCCCCAGACTGGTTACGAGCAGTACTTC
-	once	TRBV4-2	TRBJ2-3	CASSQEVLGFTDTQYF	TGTGCCAGCAGCCAAGAGGTGTTGGGCTTCACAGATACGCAGTATTTT
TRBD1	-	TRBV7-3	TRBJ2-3	CASSRDRVTQYF	TGTGCCAGCAGCCGGGACAGGGTGACGCAGTATTTT